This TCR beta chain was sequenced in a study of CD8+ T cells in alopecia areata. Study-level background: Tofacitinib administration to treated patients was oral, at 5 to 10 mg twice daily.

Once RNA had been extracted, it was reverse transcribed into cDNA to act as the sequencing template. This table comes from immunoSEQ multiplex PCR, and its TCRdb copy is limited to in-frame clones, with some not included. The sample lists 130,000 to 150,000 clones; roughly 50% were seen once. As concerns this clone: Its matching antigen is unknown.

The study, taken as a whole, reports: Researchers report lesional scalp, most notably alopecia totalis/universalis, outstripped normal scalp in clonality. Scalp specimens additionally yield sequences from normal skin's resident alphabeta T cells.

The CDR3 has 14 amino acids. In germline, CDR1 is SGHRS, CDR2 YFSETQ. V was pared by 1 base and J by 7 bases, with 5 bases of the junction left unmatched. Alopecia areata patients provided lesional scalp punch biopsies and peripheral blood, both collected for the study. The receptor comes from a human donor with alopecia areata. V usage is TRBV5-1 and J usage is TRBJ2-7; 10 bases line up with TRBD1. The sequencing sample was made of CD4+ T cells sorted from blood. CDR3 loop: CASSLRTGGSEQYF. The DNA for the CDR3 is TGCGCCAGCAGCTTGCGGACAGGGGGGAGTGAGCAGTACTTC.